Detailed here is one T cell receptor (beta chain). Its specificity is not known. This sample is part of a study of cytomegalovirus exposure and HLA in healthy donors. Study results and limitations: One cluster of highly shared sequence variants probably arose as a sequencing artifact.

Germline CDR1 reads SEHNR; CDR2 reads FQNEAQ (reference sequence). The CDR3 covers 17 residues. Losses at the gene ends were 5 bases for V and 7 bases for J; bases not matched to a gene: 16. Amplification used 60 Vbeta primers and 13 Jbeta primers. The assay was immunoSEQ multiplex PCR, and TCRdb's table has in-frame clones only and misses some. The table includes some 220,000 clones, around 88% detected once. The chain couples TRBV7-9 to TRBJ1-2, with TRBD1 matching over 10 bases. Sequenced material: PBMCs. The sequence was obtained from a woman aged 18-29 years in good health and CMV-seronegative. The CDR3 region is CASSTAGTGVSSSGYTF. Written as DNA, the CDR3 is TGTGCCAGCAGCACCGCCGGGACAGGGGTCTCATCTAGTGGCTACACCTTC.